This TCR beta chain was recorded in a study of OX40 agonist ivuxolimab in advanced cancers. With V trimmed by 2 bases and J by 5 bases, 9 bases remained unmatched. Germline CDR1 is SGHAT and CDR2 is FQNNGV. The CDR3 length is 17 residues. Measured with immunoSEQ multiplex PCR; TCRdb has only the in-frame clones, and not every one. This repertoire shows roughly 100,000 clones, roughly 80% found once; its top ten account for roughly 1.6%. The sequences come from CD4+ or CD8+ T cells sorted from blood, collected in a trial of the OX40 agonist ivuxolimab. The chain links TRBV11-2 to TRBJ2-2, with TRBD1 matching over 9 bases. This clonotype was obtained from an adult with an advanced solid tumor such as melanoma, head and neck, liver or kidney cancer. The CDR3 is CASSLSRVGTGTGELFF. CDR3 sequence (DNA): TGTGCCAGCAGCTTAAGTCGAGTAGGGACAGGGACCGGGGAGCTGTTTTTT.